The 11 T cell receptor beta chains listed next were all sequenced from one sample in a study of blood T cell repertoires in COVID-19. The repertoire was sequenced with immunoSEQ multiplex PCR; TCRdb's copy has only in-frame clones and lacks some. The repertoire holds more than 85,000 clones, with approximately 84% as singletons. Material: peripheral blood. The receptors stem from a woman aged 55-75 years with acute or convalescent COVID-19.

The genes are TRBV18 and TRBJ1-2; D perhaps matches TRBD1 (6 bases). Germline V lookup: CDR1 KGHSH, CDR2 LQKENI. The CDR3 sequence is 13 residues long. V lost 0 bases and J 4 bases, leaving 6 bases between the germline ends. The CDR3, as DNA: TGTGCCAGCTCACCACCAGGGGGCTATGGCTACACCTTC. It yields the protein CASSPPGGYGYTF.

The CDR3 loop is CASSEGPRTWQPQHF. The DNA of the CDR3 is TGTGCCAGCAGTGAGGGCCCTAGGACTTGGCAGCCCCAGCATTTT. The chain has TRBV6-1 and TRBJ1-5; no definite D call. Per germline, CDR1 MNHNS and CDR2 SASEGT. Trimming pared 3 bases from V and 7 bases from J, leaving 16 bases between. The CDR3 length is 15 residues.

J is TRBJ1-3 and V is TRBV11-3; possible D gene TRBD1, 6 bases. V lost 3 bases and J lost 2, with 17 bases in between. The CDR3 loop spans 17 amino acids. The germline V gene encodes CDR1 SGHNT and CDR2 YENEEA. The CDR3 DNA follows: TGTGCCAGCAGCTTTAAATCCCGGGGGGCTGCTGGAAACACCATATATTTT. Its protein product is CASSFKSRGAAGNTIYF.

The CDR3 nucleotides are TGTGCCAGCAGTTACGTCGTGGGGAGACTAACCAAAAACATTCAGTACTTC. Protein: CASSYVVGRLTKNIQYF. The chain is built from TRBV6-2 or TRBV6-3 and TRBJ2-4; D may be TRBD2 (5 bases). V dropped 2 bases and J dropped 2 bases, with 16 bases sitting between them. The V gene's germline CDR1 is MNHEY and CDR2 SVGEGT. CDR3 size: 17 residues.

This sequence joins TRBV3-1 (or the pseudogene TRBV3-2) and TRBJ1-5; 7 nucleotides match TRBD1. The ends lost 1 base at V and 4 bases at J; junction bases unmatched: 4. CDR3 length: 15 residues. The V gene's germline CDR1 is LGHDT and CDR2 YNNKEL (reference sequence). CDR3 sequence: CASSQGGQPNQPQHF. The CDR3 region has the DNA TGTGCCAGCAGCCAAGGGGGACAGCCGAATCAGCCCCAGCATTTT.

The CDR3 loop reads CASRHASGTQYF. DNA of the CDR3: TGTGCCAGCAGACACGCCTCTGGTACCCAGTACTTC. This chain links TRBV6-7 with TRBJ2-5; no reliable D call. TRBV6-7 is annotated as an ORF whose role is uncertain. V dropped 6 bases and J dropped 8 bases, with 13 bases sitting between them. CDR3 length equals 12 residues.

This clone occurred a few times. The chain has TRBV7-9 and TRBJ2-7; D is ambiguous. CDR1 and CDR2 from the germline V gene are SEHNR and FQNEAQ (reference sequence). The CDR3 is 14 residues long. V dropped 4 bases and J dropped 2 bases, with 12 bases sitting between them. The CDR3 region has the DNA TGTGCCAGCAGCTCATATGTTGGCCCCTACGAGCAGTACTTC. Translated: CASSSYVGPYEQYF.

The chain is built from TRBV24-1 and TRBJ2-3; the D gene is possibly TRBD1 (6 bases). Germline CDR1 is KGHDR and CDR2 is SFDVKD. There are 15 residues in the CDR3. The V end lost 2 bases, the J end lost 1 base, and 9 bases lay between the germline ends. CDR3 sequence: CATSDYSGGTDTQYF. CDR3 bases: TGTGCCACCAGTGATTATTCAGGGGGCACAGATACGCAGTATTTT.

The chain employs TRBV3-1 (or the pseudogene TRBV3-2) and TRBJ1-5; 7 bases are a match to TRBD1. The CDR3 is 13 residues long. With 5 bases clipped from V and 3 bases from J, the junction kept 1 base outside the gene matches. The germline gives CDR1 LGHDT, CDR2 YNNKEL (reference sequence). CDR3 nucleotide sequence: TGTGCCAGCAGCGGGACAGACAATCAGCCCCAGCATTTT. It encodes CASSGTDNQPQHF.

This clone was found once. CDR3 sequence reads: CASRGDRQQPQHF. CDR3 DNA sequence: TGTGCCAGCAGAGGGGACAGGCAACAGCCCCAGCATTTT. This chain uses TRBV2 with TRBJ1-5; 8 nucleotides line up with TRBD1. J lost 7 bases, V lost 6 bases, and 5 bases had no gene match. Germline assignment: CDR1 SNHLY and CDR2 FYNNEI. This CDR3 is built from 13 residues.

The CDR3 DNA sequence: TGTGCCAGCAGTACGTATACCGGGACAGGGGGCTTTGGCTACACCTTC. This translates into CASSTYTGTGGFGYTF. V is TRBV27 and J is TRBJ1-2; 12 bases map to TRBD1. The length of the CDR3 is 16 residues. Germline lookup yields CDR1 MNHEY and CDR2 SMNVEV (reference sequence). The V gene end was trimmed by 5 bases and the J gene end by 7 bases; junction bases not matched to a gene: 11.